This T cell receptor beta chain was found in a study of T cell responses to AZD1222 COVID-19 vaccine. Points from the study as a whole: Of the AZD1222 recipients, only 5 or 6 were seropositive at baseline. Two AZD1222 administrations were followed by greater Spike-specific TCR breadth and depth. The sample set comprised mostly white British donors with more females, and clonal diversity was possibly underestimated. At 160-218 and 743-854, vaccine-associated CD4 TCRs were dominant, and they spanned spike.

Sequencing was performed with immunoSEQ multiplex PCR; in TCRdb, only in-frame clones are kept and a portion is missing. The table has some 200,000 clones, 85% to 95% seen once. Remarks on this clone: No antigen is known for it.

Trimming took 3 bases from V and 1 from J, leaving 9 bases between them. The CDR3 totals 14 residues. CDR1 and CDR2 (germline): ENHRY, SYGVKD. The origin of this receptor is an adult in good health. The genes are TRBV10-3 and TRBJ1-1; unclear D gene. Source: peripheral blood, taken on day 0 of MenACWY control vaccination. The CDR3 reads CAISDEVKNTEAFF. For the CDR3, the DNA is TGTGCCATCAGTGATGAGGTAAAGAACACTGAAGCTTTCTTT.